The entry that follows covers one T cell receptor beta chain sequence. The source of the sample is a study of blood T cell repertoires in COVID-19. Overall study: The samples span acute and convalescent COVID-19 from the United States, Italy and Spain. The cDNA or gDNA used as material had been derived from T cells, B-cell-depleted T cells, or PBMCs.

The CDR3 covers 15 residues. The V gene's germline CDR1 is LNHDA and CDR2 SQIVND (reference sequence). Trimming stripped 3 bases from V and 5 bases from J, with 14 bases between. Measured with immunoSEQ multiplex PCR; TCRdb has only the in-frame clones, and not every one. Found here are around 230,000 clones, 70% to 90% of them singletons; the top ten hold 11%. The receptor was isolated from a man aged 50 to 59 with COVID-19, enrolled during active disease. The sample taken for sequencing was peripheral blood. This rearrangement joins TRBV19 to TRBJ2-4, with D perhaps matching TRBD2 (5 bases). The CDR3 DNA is TGTGCCAGTAGTATTGAGCGGTGGGGAGAAAACATTCAGTACTTC. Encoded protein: CASSIERWGENIQYF.